The present T cell receptor beta chain was sequenced within a study of T cell responses to AZD1222 COVID-19 vaccine. Notes on this clone: The target antigen is unknown.

Findings and limits, study-wide: Recipients of two AZD1222 doses showed rising Spike-specific TCR breadth and depth. Clonal diversity was possibly underestimated; the donors were predominantly white British and more often female. AZD1222 recipients seropositive at baseline numbered only 6 or 7.

Trimming removed 1 base at V and 6 bases at J, with 8 bases between. Germline V lookup: CDR1 SGHDN, CDR2 FVKESK. The CDR3 consists of 13 residues. The table came from immunoSEQ multiplex PCR; TCRdb's copy has only in-frame clones and leaves some out. The sample records about 96,000 clones, under 95% being singletons. The sequences come from peripheral blood, collected on day 0 of MenACWY control vaccination. This receptor was obtained from an adult in good health. This rearrangement joins TRBV14 to TRBJ2-3, with D unclear. This CDR3 reads CASSQATFDTQYF. The DNA of the CDR3 is TGTGCCAGCAGCCAAGCTACTTTTGATACGCAGTATTTT. Full variable domain (rest looked up from reference TRBV14 and TRBJ2-3): EAGVTQFPSHSVIEKGQTVTLRCDPISGHDNLYWYRRVMGKEIKFLLHFVKESKQDESGMPNNRFLAERTGGTYSTLKVQPAELEDSGVYFCASSQATFDTQYFGPGTRLTVL.